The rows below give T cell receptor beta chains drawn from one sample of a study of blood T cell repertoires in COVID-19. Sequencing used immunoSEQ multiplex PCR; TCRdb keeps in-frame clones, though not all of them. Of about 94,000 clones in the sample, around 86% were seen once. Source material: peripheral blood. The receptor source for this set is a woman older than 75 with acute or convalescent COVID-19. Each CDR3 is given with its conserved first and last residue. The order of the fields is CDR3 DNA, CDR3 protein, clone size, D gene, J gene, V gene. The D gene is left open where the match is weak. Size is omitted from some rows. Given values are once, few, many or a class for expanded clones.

cdr3_nt: TGTGCCAGCAGCCAAGGAATAAGCCGGACAGGGGGATCACCCCTCCACTTT; cdr3_aa: CASSQGISRTGGSPLHF; clone_size: once; d_call: TRBD1; j_call: TRBJ1-6; v_call: TRBV3-1/TRBV3-2
cdr3_nt: TGTGCCAGCAGCGCCCTAGACAGGGGGTCTTATGGCTACACCTTC; cdr3_aa: CASSALDRGSYGYTF; clone_size: once; d_call: TRBD1; j_call: TRBJ1-2; v_call: TRBV9
cdr3_nt: TGTGCCAGTAGTCTTCCCGGGACAGGTTACTACGAGCAGTACTTC; cdr3_aa: CASSLPGTGYYEQYF; clone_size: .; d_call: TRBD1; j_call: TRBJ2-7; v_call: TRBV19
cdr3_nt: TGTGCCAGCAGTCCCCCAGGAAACACCATATATTTT; cdr3_aa: CASSPPGNTIYF; clone_size: many; d_call: .; j_call: TRBJ1-3; v_call: TRBV12-3/TRBV12-4
cdr3_nt: TGTGCCAGCAGCACCGGGACATCGGAGACCCAGTACTTC; cdr3_aa: CASSTGTSETQYF; clone_size: .; d_call: .; j_call: TRBJ2-5; v_call: TRBV7-2
cdr3_nt: TGTGCCAGCAAGCTCTCTGGGGCCAACGTCCTGACTTTC; cdr3_aa: CASKLSGANVLTF; clone_size: .; d_call: .; j_call: TRBJ2-6; v_call: TRBV6-5
cdr3_nt: TGTGCCAGCAGTTACTCATTGCCTAGCTCCTACAATGAGCAGTTCTTC; cdr3_aa: CASSYSLPSSYNEQFF; clone_size: .; d_call: .; j_call: TRBJ2-1; v_call: TRBV6-2/TRBV6-3
cdr3_nt: TGCGCCAGCACCCTTCAGGGAAGGTCTGGAAACACCATATATTTT; cdr3_aa: CASTLQGRSGNTIYF; clone_size: .; d_call: .; j_call: TRBJ1-3; v_call: TRBV23-1
cdr3_nt: TGTGCCAGCAGCCCATTAACTAGCGGGGGTTACAATGAGCAGTTCTTC; cdr3_aa: CASSPLTSGGYNEQFF; clone_size: .; d_call: TRBD2; j_call: TRBJ2-1; v_call: TRBV14
cdr3_nt: TGCAGTGCCTGGGACAGCTATGGCTACACCTTC; cdr3_aa: CSAWDSYGYTF; clone_size: once; d_call: TRBD1; j_call: TRBJ1-2; v_call: TRBV20-1
cdr3_nt: TGTGCCAGCAGTTCCCGGACTAGCGGGAGAGACATTCAGTACTTC; cdr3_aa: CASSSRTSGRDIQYF; clone_size: .; d_call: TRBD2; j_call: TRBJ2-4; v_call: TRBV28
cdr3_nt: TGTGCCATCAGTGAGGTAGACAGGGGAGTCTATGGCTACACCTTC; cdr3_aa: CAISEVDRGVYGYTF; clone_size: .; d_call: TRBD1; j_call: TRBJ1-2; v_call: TRBV10-3
cdr3_nt: TGTGCCAGCAGCCAAGAGGTACGGGGGGCCGAGCAGTACTTC; cdr3_aa: CASSQEVRGAEQYF; clone_size: .; d_call: .; j_call: TRBJ2-7; v_call: TRBV3-1/TRBV3-2
cdr3_nt: TGTGCCAGCAGCGCAGGGGAAAACTACGAGCAGTACTTC; cdr3_aa: CASSAGENYEQYF; clone_size: .; d_call: .; j_call: TRBJ2-7; v_call: TRBV7-6
cdr3_nt: TGTGCCAGCAGTTCCACGGACAGGGGGGACTCTGGAAACACCATATATTTT; cdr3_aa: CASSSTDRGDSGNTIYF; clone_size: .; d_call: TRBD1; j_call: TRBJ1-3; v_call: TRBV6-7
cdr3_nt: TGTGCCAGCAGCGGGGGACAGGGAGGCACTGAAGCTTTCTTT; cdr3_aa: CASSGGQGGTEAFF; clone_size: few; d_call: TRBD1; j_call: TRBJ1-1; v_call: TRBV5-4
cdr3_nt: TGTGCCAGCAGGGGGGAGGGAAATGAGCAGTTCTTC; cdr3_aa: CASRGEGNEQFF; clone_size: once; d_call: TRBD2; j_call: TRBJ2-1; v_call: TRBV12-3/TRBV12-4
cdr3_nt: TGTGCCAGCAGTTCTCTTTCAGGGATGGCAGATACGCAGTATTTT; cdr3_aa: CASSSLSGMADTQYF; clone_size: .; d_call: .; j_call: TRBJ2-3; v_call: TRBV6-2/TRBV6-3
cdr3_nt: TGCGCCAGCACACCAGACCCGGCGACTTCCTACGAGCAGTACTTC; cdr3_aa: CASTPDPATSYEQYF; clone_size: .; d_call: .; j_call: TRBJ2-7; v_call: TRBV10-1
cdr3_nt: TGTGCCAGCAGTCAACCCACAGGGTTCCTAGGGCCCCAGCATTTT; cdr3_aa: CASSQPTGFLGPQHF; clone_size: few; d_call: .; j_call: TRBJ1-5; v_call: TRBV19
cdr3_nt: TGTGCCAGCAGCTTACCGCGGCCACCCCATACGCAGTATTTT; cdr3_aa: CASSLPRPPHTQYF; clone_size: .; d_call: .; j_call: TRBJ2-3; v_call: TRBV7-9
cdr3_nt: TGTGCCAGCAGCGGGGGGACAAGCGCTGGGGCTTTCTTT; cdr3_aa: CASSGGTSAGAFF; clone_size: .; d_call: .; j_call: TRBJ1-1; v_call: TRBV9
cdr3_nt: TGTGCCAGCAGTAAAAATGGGGCCCTCCTAGGGGGAGCTTTCTTT; cdr3_aa: CASSKNGALLGGAFF; clone_size: .; d_call: .; j_call: TRBJ1-1; v_call: TRBV28
cdr3_nt: TGTGCCAGTAGTATGGGTGGGACAGGGGTCTCTGGGGCCAACGTCCTGACTTTC; cdr3_aa: CASSMGGTGVSGANVLTF; clone_size: .; d_call: TRBD1; j_call: TRBJ2-6; v_call: TRBV19
cdr3_nt: TGTGCCAGCAGCCCGCAGGGTAGCAATCAGCCCCAGCATTTT; cdr3_aa: CASSPQGSNQPQHF; clone_size: .; d_call: .; j_call: TRBJ1-5; v_call: TRBV7-2
cdr3_nt: TGTGCCAGCAGTTTACAAGGGACTAGCTCTTTCGATGAGCAGTTCTTC; cdr3_aa: CASSLQGTSSFDEQFF; clone_size: few; d_call: TRBD2; j_call: TRBJ2-1; v_call: TRBV27
cdr3_nt: TGTGCCAGCAGTTACTCCCGACTCTTTAACTATGGCTACACCTTC; cdr3_aa: CASSYSRLFNYGYTF; clone_size: .; d_call: .; j_call: TRBJ1-2; v_call: TRBV6-5
cdr3_nt: TGTGCCATCAGTGCCGGGAAACTAGCGGGAGCGGAGACCCAGTACTTC; cdr3_aa: CAISAGKLAGAETQYF; clone_size: .; d_call: TRBD2; j_call: TRBJ2-5; v_call: TRBV10-3
cdr3_nt: TGTGCCAGCAGGCAACCGGGACTAGCGGGGATGGAGCAGTACTTC; cdr3_aa: CASRQPGLAGMEQYF; clone_size: .; d_call: TRBD2; j_call: TRBJ2-7; v_call: TRBV11-2
cdr3_nt: TGTGCCAGCAGTGAAGTGTCAGCTGAAGCTTTCTTT; cdr3_aa: CASSEVSAEAFF; clone_size: .; d_call: .; j_call: TRBJ1-1; v_call: TRBV2
cdr3_nt: TGTGCCAGCAGCTTAGGTGGACAGGATAACACTGAAGCTTTCTTT; cdr3_aa: CASSLGGQDNTEAFF; clone_size: .; d_call: TRBD1; j_call: TRBJ1-1; v_call: TRBV7-9
cdr3_nt: TGTGCCATCAGAGAGGGACATTTTAGCAATCAGCCCCAGCATTTT; cdr3_aa: CAIREGHFSNQPQHF; clone_size: .; d_call: .; j_call: TRBJ1-5; v_call: TRBV6-5
cdr3_nt: TGTGCCAGCTGTTGGACAGGGGGGAATTCACCCCTCCACTTT; cdr3_aa: CASCWTGGNSPLHF; clone_size: .; d_call: TRBD1; j_call: TRBJ1-6; v_call: TRBV27
cdr3_nt: TGTGCCAGTAGTAGACAGGGGAGCTACACCTTC; cdr3_aa: CASSRQGSYTF; clone_size: .; d_call: TRBD1; j_call: TRBJ1-2; v_call: TRBV19
cdr3_nt: TGTGCCAGCAGGGTCACTAGCGCCACAGATACGCAGTATTTT; cdr3_aa: CASRVTSATDTQYF; clone_size: .; d_call: TRBD2; j_call: TRBJ2-3; v_call: TRBV6-5
cdr3_nt: TGCAGCGTCGGGGACAGTTGGTCCTACGAGCAGTACTTC; cdr3_aa: CSVGDSWSYEQYF; clone_size: .; d_call: TRBD1; j_call: TRBJ2-7; v_call: TRBV29-1
cdr3_nt: TGTGCCAGCACCGTGGGACAGGAGAACACTGAAGCTTTCTTT; cdr3_aa: CASTVGQENTEAFF; clone_size: few; d_call: TRBD1; j_call: TRBJ1-1; v_call: TRBV7-9
cdr3_nt: TGTGCCACCTCCTACAGGGATAATTCACCCCTCCACTTT; cdr3_aa: CATSYRDNSPLHF; clone_size: .; d_call: .; j_call: TRBJ1-6; v_call: TRBV6-5
cdr3_nt: TGTGCCAGCAGCGCTGGACAGGGGGTGGGGGAGCTGTTTTTT; cdr3_aa: CASSAGQGVGELFF; clone_size: .; d_call: TRBD1; j_call: TRBJ2-2; v_call: TRBV9
cdr3_nt: TGTGCCAGCAGTTACTCCTACAGGGGAGGCTACACCTTC; cdr3_aa: CASSYSYRGGYTF; clone_size: few; d_call: TRBD1; j_call: TRBJ1-2; v_call: TRBV6-5
cdr3_nt: TGCGCCAGCAGCCCCTCGGGAGGGGGCGGCGGGCTCGAGCAGTACTTC; cdr3_aa: CASSPSGGGGGLEQYF; clone_size: .; d_call: .; j_call: TRBJ2-7; v_call: TRBV4-1
cdr3_nt: TGTGCCAGCAGCCAAGATCTGACAGGAAGCACAGATACGCAGTATTTT; cdr3_aa: CASSQDLTGSTDTQYF; clone_size: .; d_call: .; j_call: TRBJ2-3; v_call: TRBV3-1/TRBV3-2
cdr3_nt: TGCGCCAGCAGCTTTGGGGGCCAGCCCTCTTTCGAGCAGTACTTC; cdr3_aa: CASSFGGQPSFEQYF; clone_size: .; d_call: .; j_call: TRBJ2-7; v_call: TRBV5-1
cdr3_nt: TGTGCCAGCAGCCAAGCCAGCGGGAGGGCCCGGGAGCAGTTCTTC; cdr3_aa: CASSQASGRAREQFF; clone_size: .; d_call: TRBD2; j_call: TRBJ2-1; v_call: TRBV3-1/TRBV3-2
cdr3_nt: TGCGCCAGCAGCCAAGGACAAACAGGGACTGGAAACACCATATATTTT; cdr3_aa: CASSQGQTGTGNTIYF; clone_size: .; d_call: .; j_call: TRBJ1-3; v_call: TRBV4-1
cdr3_nt: TGTGCCAGCAGCTCGGGGACAGGGCCCGATACGCAGTATTTT; cdr3_aa: CASSSGTGPDTQYF; clone_size: .; d_call: TRBD1; j_call: TRBJ2-3; v_call: TRBV5-4
cdr3_nt: TGCGCCAGCAGCCTCTATGAGGGGAGCGGGAAACACAATGAGCAGTTCTTC; cdr3_aa: CASSLYEGSGKHNEQFF; clone_size: .; d_call: TRBD2; j_call: TRBJ2-1; v_call: TRBV4-1
cdr3_nt: TGTGCCAGCACCCCAGGGGGTAGGTACGATCAGCCCCAGCATTTT; cdr3_aa: CASTPGGRYDQPQHF; clone_size: .; d_call: TRBD1; j_call: TRBJ1-5; v_call: TRBV6-2/TRBV6-3
cdr3_nt: TGTGCCGGTGCAGGGGTAGTTGGCTATGGCTACACCTTC; cdr3_aa: CAGAGVVGYGYTF; clone_size: few; d_call: .; j_call: TRBJ1-2; v_call: TRBV21-1
cdr3_nt: TGTGCCAGCAGCCAAAGGATAGGGGGGGGAGGTAACTATGGCTACACCTTC; cdr3_aa: CASSQRIGGGGNYGYTF; clone_size: .; d_call: .; j_call: TRBJ1-2; v_call: TRBV3-1/TRBV3-2
cdr3_nt: TGTGCCAGCAGTTCGACAGGGACGCCTAATTCACCCCTCCACTTT; cdr3_aa: CASSSTGTPNSPLHF; clone_size: .; d_call: TRBD1; j_call: TRBJ1-6; v_call: TRBV6-5
cdr3_nt: TGTGCCAGCAGTGAGCGGAGGGACACAGATACGCAGTATTTT; cdr3_aa: CASSERRDTDTQYF; clone_size: .; d_call: .; j_call: TRBJ2-3; v_call: TRBV6-1
cdr3_nt: TGTGCCAGCAGCTTGCGGGTGCTGGGCAATCAGCCCCAGCATTTT; cdr3_aa: CASSLRVLGNQPQHF; clone_size: few; d_call: .; j_call: TRBJ1-5; v_call: TRBV5-6
cdr3_nt: TGTGCCATCAGTGGTCGGGCCGCCGGGACTAGCGGTACGAGTAGCACAGATACGCAGTATTTT; cdr3_aa: CAISGRAAGTSGTSSTDTQYF; clone_size: .; d_call: TRBD2; j_call: TRBJ2-3; v_call: TRBV10-3